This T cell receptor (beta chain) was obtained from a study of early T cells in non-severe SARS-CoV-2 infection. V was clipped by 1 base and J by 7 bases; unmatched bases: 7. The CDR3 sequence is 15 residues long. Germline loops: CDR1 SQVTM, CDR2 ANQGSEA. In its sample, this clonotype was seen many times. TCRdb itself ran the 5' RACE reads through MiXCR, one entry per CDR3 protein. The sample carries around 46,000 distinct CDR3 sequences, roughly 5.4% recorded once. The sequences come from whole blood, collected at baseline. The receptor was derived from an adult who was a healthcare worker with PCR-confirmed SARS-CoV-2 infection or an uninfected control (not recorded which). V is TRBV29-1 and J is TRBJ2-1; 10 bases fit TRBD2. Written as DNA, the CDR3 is TGCAGCGTTGAAGTCCCCAGCGGGAGGGCGAATGAGCAGTTCTTC. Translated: CSVEVPSGRANEQFF.